This record concerns one T cell receptor (beta chain) sequence. The same CDR3 can be traced to other DNA sequences in this sample. The record originates from a study of shared clonotypes between healthy human individuals. Splitting of CD4+ cells produced CD45RA+ naive and CD45RA-negative memory subsets. The CDR3 length is 14 residues. Trimming cost V 5 bases and J 4 bases, with 11 bases left between them. CDR1 SGHAT and CDR2 FQNNGV come from the germline V gene. The assay was immunoSEQ multiplex PCR, and TCRdb's table has in-frame clones only and misses some. Here the sample spans approximately 940,000 clones, roughly 72% being singletons.

The material sequenced was memory CD4+ T cells sorted from blood. Sample subset: CD45RA-negative fraction. This chain connects TRBV11-2 to TRBJ2-2; D may correspond to TRBD1 or TRBD2 (5 bases each). This receptor was taken from a young man in good health. CDR3 coding DNA: TGTGCCAGCAGCCTGGGGGTAGCCACCGGGGAGCTGTTTTTT. Its protein product is CASSLGVATGELFF.